This T cell receptor beta chain was retrieved from a study of blood T cell repertoires in COVID-19. Overall study: COVID-19 samples collected from the United States, Italy and Spain covered acute and convalescent phases. T cells, B-cell-depleted T cells, or PBMCs provided the cDNA or gDNA that served as material.

This clone was recorded only once. Between the trimmed V and J ends, which lost 5 bases and 4 bases, there was a span of 27 bases. Germline V gives CDR1 SGHRS, CDR2 YFSETQ. This CDR3 is 18 amino acids long. As handled by the study authors: Using reference gene primer amplification, nucleated cell counts were estimated. Clones were read by immunoSEQ multiplex PCR, and TCRdb kept only the in-frame ones, dropping some. That table supplies the V and J calls and clone size; D and trimming were determined from the DNA. The sample has 250,000 or so clones, approximately 84% seen once. Exposed participants encountered a COVID-19 case during the 2 weeks preceding study entry.

The specimen was PBMCs or T cells enriched from blood (not recorded which). This clonotype was obtained from a woman aged 45 to 65 who had been exposed to COVID-19. The J gene is TRBJ1-2, the V gene TRBV5-1; a possible D gene is TRBD1 (5 bases). In nucleotides, the CDR3 is TGCGCCAGCAGGCGACAACAAGGCCTGGAAGGGGTAGGCTATGGCTACACCTTC. Translated: CASRRQQGLEGVGYGYTF.